These T cell receptor beta chains were read from a single sample in a study of T cell repertoires in cytomegalovirus infection. TCRdb re-called the reads through MiXCR, storing one row per CDR3 protein. The sample lists about 740,000 distinct CDR3 sequences; roughly 35% were seen once. The sample consisted of PBMCs. Receptors were obtained from a human donor in good health (CMV status not recorded). Some clones in this sample may be carry-over from other donors' samples. The CDR3 runs from the conserved cysteine through the conserved F or W. Fields, in order: J gene, D gene, clone size, V gene, CDR3 protein, CDR3 DNA. The D gene is left open where the match is weak. Clone size, where shown, is once, few, many, or a class for clones that have expanded.

TRBJ2-2	.	few	TRBV19	CASSIVTESGELFF	TGTGCCAGTAGTATAGTAACGGAGTCCGGGGAGCTGTTTTTT
TRBJ2-3	.	.	TRBV12-3/TRBV12-4	CASSFRTGNTDTQYF	TGTGCCAGCAGTTTCCGAACAGGCAACACAGATACGCAGTATTTT
TRBJ2-2	.	few	TRBV2	CASSEDGPNTGELFF	TGTGCCAGCAGTGAGGACGGACCGAACACCGGGGAGCTGTTTTTT
TRBJ2-5	TRBD2	.	TRBV12-3/TRBV12-4	CASSPIAGGRETRYF	TGTGCCAGCAGTCCGATAGCGGGGGGGAGAGAGACCAGGTACTTC
TRBJ1-5	.	.	TRBV7-2	CASSLGHARGYSNQPQHF	TGTGCCAGCAGCTTAGGCCATGCGAGGGGTTATAGCAATCAGCCCCAGCATTTT
TRBJ2-5	.	many	TRBV7-2	CASSFRGETQYF	TGTGCCAGCAGCTTCAGGGGAGAGACCCAGTACTTC
TRBJ2-2	TRBD2	once	TRBV7-8	CASSSLAGLVWELFF	TGTGCCAGCAGCTCCTTAGCGGGGTTGGTCTGGGAGCTGTTTTTT
TRBJ1-5	.	once	TRBV19	CASSIMGRGGNQPQHF	TGTGCCAGTAGTATTATGGGCAGGGGAGGCAATCAGCCCCAGCATTTT
TRBJ2-3	.	few	TRBV6-1	CASSEDWGTDTQYF	TGTGCCAGCAGTGAAGATTGGGGAACAGATACGCAGTATTTT
TRBJ2-1	.	few	TRBV7-3	CASSSSLGGPYNEQFF	TGTGCCAGCAGCTCCTCCCTGGGGGGGCCCTACAATGAGCAGTTCTTC
TRBJ2-1	TRBD1	.	TRBV12-3/TRBV12-4	CASSTGQLYNEQFF	TGTGCCAGCAGTACGGGACAGTTATACAATGAGCAGTTCTTC
TRBJ1-1	.	few	TRBV11-2	CATSGGNMNTEAFF	TGTGCCACCTCCGGGGGGAACATGAACACTGAAGCTTTCTTT
TRBJ1-5	.	.	TRBV27	CASSLSGGYNQPQHF	TGTGCCAGCAGTTTATCGGGCGGGTACAATCAGCCCCAGCATTTT
TRBJ1-1	.	few	TRBV11-2	CASSFISRTDTEAFF	TGTGCCAGCAGCTTTATTTCGCGGACAGACACTGAAGCTTTCTTT
TRBJ2-2	.	many	TRBV4-1	CASSQDSWMTENTGELFF	TGCGCCAGCAGCCAAGATTCTTGGATGACGGAGAACACCGGGGAGCTGTTTTTT
TRBJ2-1	TRBD2	.	TRBV15	CATSRDGRGGNEQFF	TGTGCCACCAGCAGAGATGGGCGGGGGGGCAATGAGCAGTTCTTC
TRBJ2-2	TRBD1	few	TRBV7-2	CASSRDRVGELFF	TGTGCCAGCAGCAGGGACAGGGTAGGGGAGCTGTTTTTT
TRBJ1-5	.	.	TRBV18	CASSPVASPLYSNQPQHF	TGTGCCAGCTCACCAGTAGCATCCCCTCTCTATAGCAATCAGCCCCAGCATTTT
TRBJ2-5	.	.	TRBV28	CASRPAGGGRRYF	TGTGCCAGCAGGCCCGCGGGTGGGGGGCGTCGGTACTTC
TRBJ2-7	.	few	TRBV6-6	CASSYSGGTTYEQYF	TGTGCCAGCAGTTACTCCGGGGGTACGACCTACGAGCAGTACTTC
TRBJ2-1	.	.	TRBV19	CASSIGQAPYNEQFF	TGTGCCAGTAGTATAGGGCAGGCCCCCTACAATGAGCAGTTCTTC
TRBJ2-3	TRBD2	.	TRBV12-3/TRBV12-4	CASRGAGGSTDTQYF	TGTGCCAGCAGGGGAGCGGGGGGGTCTACAGATACGCAGTATTTT
TRBJ2-1	TRBD2	few	TRBV2	CASSERTSLSYNEQFF	TGTGCCAGCAGTGAGAGGACTAGTCTCTCCTACAATGAGCAGTTCTTC
TRBJ2-7	TRBD1	.	TRBV6-8	CATRTGGYEQNF	TGTGCCACGAGGACAGGGGGGTACGAGCAGAACTTC
TRBJ2-1	.	.	TRBV6-5	CASSSRAPRVSNNDQFF	TGTGCCAGCAGTTCCCGGGCCCCGAGGGTTTCGAACAATGATCAGTTCTTC
TRBJ2-3	TRBD2	few	TRBV11-2	CASSSPIAGGLGGERSTDTQYF	TGTGCCAGCAGCTCGCCTATAGCGGGAGGGTTAGGGGGAGAAAGGAGCACAGATACGCAGTATTTT
TRBJ2-7	TRBD1	many	TRBV7-2	CASSLQGASYEQYF	TGTGCCAGCAGTTTACAGGGGGCATCCTACGAGCAGTACTTC
TRBJ2-7	.	many	TRBV7-2	CASSLAGDEQYF	TGTGCCAGCAGCTTAGCGGGGGACGAGCAGTACTTC
TRBJ1-2	.	once	TRBV28	CASSLSGGGGTDGYTF	TGTGCCAGCAGTTTATCGGGGGGTGGGGGAACGGACGGCTACACCTTC
TRBJ1-2	TRBD1	.	TRBV2	CASSVGQGFGGYTF	TGTGCCAGCAGTGTGGGACAGGGCTTCGGTGGCTACACCTTC
TRBJ1-3	.	.	TRBV9	CASSVGYGNTIYF	TGTGCCAGCAGCGTAGGGTACGGAAACACCATATATTTT
TRBJ2-7	.	.	TRBV11-2	CASSLAVSPSYEQYF	TGTGCCAGCAGCTTAGCGGTTAGCCCGTCCTACGAGCAGTACTTC
TRBJ2-2	.	once	TRBV7-2	CASSPRVACNTGELFF	TGTGCCAGCAGCCCGCGGGTAGCGTGTAATACCGGGGAGCTGTTTTTT
TRBJ2-3	.	.	TRBV7-2	CASSLESGLAPTDTQYF	TGTGCCAGCAGCTTAGAATCGGGGCTAGCGCCCACAGATACGCAGTATTTT
TRBJ1-2	.	.	TRBV4-1	CSSSQDLFPTVRLFGYTF	TGCTCCAGCAGCCAAGATCTCTTCCCCACAGTAAGGTTGTTTGGCTACACCTTC
TRBJ2-3	.	few	TRBV12-3/TRBV12-4	CASSLYRVRDTQYF	TGTGCCAGCAGTTTATACAGGGTCAGAGATACGCAGTATTTT
TRBJ2-1	.	.	TRBV30	CAWSTLRDEQFF	TGTGCCTGGAGTACCCTCCGGGATGAGCAGTTCTTC
TRBJ1-1	.	.	TRBV28	CASSISGVGTEAFF	TGTGCCAGCAGTATATCAGGGGTTGGTACTGAAGCTTTCTTT
TRBJ1-2	TRBD1	few	TRBV12-3/TRBV12-4	CASSFLDREGYTF	TGTGCCAGCAGTTTCCTGGACAGGGAGGGCTACACCTTC
TRBJ1-1	TRBD1	many	TRBV7-3	CASSFLTGGLGMNTEAFF	TGTGCCAGCAGCTTCTTAACAGGGGGCCTGGGCATGAACACTGAAGCTTTCTTT
TRBJ1-2	TRBD1	.	TRBV12-3/TRBV12-4	CASSSQDRGNLNGYTF	TGTGCCAGCAGTTCCCAAGACAGGGGAAATCTGAATGGCTACACCTTC
TRBJ2-4	TRBD1	many	TRBV7-2	CASSSGQGEAKNIQYF	TGTGCCAGCAGCTCGGGACAGGGGGAAGCCAAAAACATTCAGTACTTC
TRBJ1-5	TRBD1	few	TRBV29-1	CSVEGQGFNQPQHF	TGCAGCGTTGAAGGACAGGGCTTCAATCAGCCCCAGCATTTT
TRBJ2-7	TRBD2	once	TRBV6-6	CANSYPGLAVYEQYF	TGTGCCAACAGTTACCCGGGACTAGCGGTCTACGAGCAGTACTTC
TRBJ2-7	TRBD1	once	TRBV11-2	CASSLVGQRSEQYF	TGTGCCAGCAGCTTAGTGGGACAGCGTTCCGAGCAGTACTTC
TRBJ2-4	.	many	TRBV12-3/TRBV12-4	CASSWAAQNIQYF	TGTGCCAGCAGTTGGGCAGCTCAAAACATTCAGTACTTC
TRBJ2-7	TRBD1	.	TRBV12-3/TRBV12-4	CASSQVDRGPYEQYF	TGTGCCAGCAGTCAAGTGGACAGGGGCCCCTACGAGCAGTACTTC
TRBJ1-5	.	.	TRBV6-5	CASGRGSHPQHF	TGTGCCAGCGGGCGGGGGAGTCATCCCCAGCATTTT
TRBJ2-1	.	.	TRBV11-2	CASSLDRGIYNEQFF	TGTGCCAGCAGCTTAGACAGGGGTATTTACAATGAGCAGTTCTTC
TRBJ1-2	.	few	TRBV20-1	CSARDLPRTVYYGYTF	TGCAGTGCTAGAGATCTCCCCCGCACCGTCTACTATGGCTACACCTTC
TRBJ1-2	TRBD1	.	TRBV27	CASSFIGTGGSYGYTF	TGTGCCAGCAGTTTTATTGGGACAGGGGGCTCCTATGGCTACACCTTC
TRBJ1-2	.	many	TRBV7-2	CASSFPLLYGYTF	TGTGCCAGCAGCTTCCCTCTGTTGTATGGCTACACCTTC
TRBJ2-3	.	.	TRBV11-3	CASSLEGRDSTDTQYF	TGTGCCAGCAGCTTAGAGGGTCGGGACAGCACAGATACGCAGTATTTT
TRBJ1-2	.	.	TRBV7-9	CASSFFTGANYGYTF	TGTGCCAGCAGTTTTTTCACAGGCGCTAACTATGGCTACACCTTC
TRBJ1-1	.	.	TRBV14	CASSPRLTTEAFF	TGTGCCAGCAGCCCAAGATTGACCACTGAAGCTTTCTTT